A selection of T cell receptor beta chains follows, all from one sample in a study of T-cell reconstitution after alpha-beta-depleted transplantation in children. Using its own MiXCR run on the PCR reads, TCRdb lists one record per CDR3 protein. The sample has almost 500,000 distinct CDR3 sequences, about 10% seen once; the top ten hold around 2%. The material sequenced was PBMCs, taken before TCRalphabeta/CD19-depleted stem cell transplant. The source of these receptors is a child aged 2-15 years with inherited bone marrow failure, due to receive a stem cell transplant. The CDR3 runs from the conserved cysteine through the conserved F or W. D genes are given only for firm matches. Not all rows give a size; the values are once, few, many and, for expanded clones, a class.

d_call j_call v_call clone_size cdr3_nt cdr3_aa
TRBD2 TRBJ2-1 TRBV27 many TGTGCCAGCGGACTAGGTCCGCACAATGAGCAGTTCTTC CASGLGPHNEQFF
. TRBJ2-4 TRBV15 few TGTGCCACCAGGCCCTACGAGGGGGTCAACATTCAGTACTTC CATRPYEGVNIQYF
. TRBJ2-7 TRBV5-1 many TGCGCCAGCAGCTTCGGACAGCCGAGCTCCTACGAGCAGTACTTC CASSFGQPSSYEQYF
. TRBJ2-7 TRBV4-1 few TGCGCCAGCAGCTTCCCCCCGGGATCGACATCCTACGAGCAGTACTTC CASSFPPGSTSYEQYF
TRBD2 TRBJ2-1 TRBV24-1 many TGTGCCACCAGTGACTCGGGACTAGCGCTCTACAATGAGCAGTTCTTC CATSDSGLALYNEQFF
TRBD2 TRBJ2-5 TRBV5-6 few TGTGCCAGCAGCACCGGGACTAGCGTACAAGAGACCCAGTACTTC CASSTGTSVQETQYF
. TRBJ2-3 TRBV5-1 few TGCGCCAGCAGCCAGGACAGACGGGGAGGCACAGATACGCAGTATTTT CASSQDRRGGTDTQYF
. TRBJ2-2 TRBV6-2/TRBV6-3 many TGTGCCAGCAGTTCGGTAGGGCGCACCGGGGAGCTGTTTTTT CASSSVGRTGELFF
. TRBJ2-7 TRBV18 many TGTGCCAGCTCACCAGCCTACGGACCCTACGAGCAGTACTTC CASSPAYGPYEQYF
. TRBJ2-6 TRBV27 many TGTGCCAGCAGTTTTGGGGGGACTGGGGCCAACGTCCTGACTTTC CASSFGGTGANVLTF
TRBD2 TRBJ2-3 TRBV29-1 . TGCAGCGTTGAAGATGCCGACGGACTAGCGGGAGGGCCACGCACAGATACGCAGTATTTT CSVEDADGLAGGPRTDTQYF
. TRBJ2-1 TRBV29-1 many TGCAGCGTTGCCTATAACGGGAGAGGTAAAAATGAGCAGTTCTTC CSVAYNGRGKNEQFF
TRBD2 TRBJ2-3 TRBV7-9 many TGTGCCAGCAGCTTCCTAGCGGGAGAGGTGGATACGCAGTATTTT CASSFLAGEVDTQYF
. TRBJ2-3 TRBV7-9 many TGTGCCAGCAGCTTCATGAAGGGACCCACAGATACGCAGTATTTT CASSFMKGPTDTQYF
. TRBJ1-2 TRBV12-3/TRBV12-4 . TGTGCCAGCAGTTTTAGGTGGGAGGCGGGAGGCTACACCTTC CASSFRWEAGGYTF
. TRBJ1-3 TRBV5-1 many TGCGCCAGCAGCTTGGCCCAGGGAACTGGAAACACCATATATTTT CASSLAQGTGNTIYF
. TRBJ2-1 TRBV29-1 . TGCAGCGTTGAGCCCTCCCAGGGGAGCTCCTACAATGAGCAGTTCTTC CSVEPSQGSSYNEQFF
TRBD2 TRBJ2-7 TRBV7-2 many TGTGCCAGCAGCCCCCAGCGGGAGTCAAGGGAGCAGTACTTC CASSPQRESREQYF
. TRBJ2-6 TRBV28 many TGTGCCAGCATTCAGGCTTCGGCTGGGGCCAACGTCCTGACTTTC CASIQASAGANVLTF
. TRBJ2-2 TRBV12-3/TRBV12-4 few TGTGCCAGCAGTTTCCCTCTAGGACAGAGCCGCATCACCGGGGAGCTGTTTTTT CASSFPLGQSRITGELFF
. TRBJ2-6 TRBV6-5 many TGTGCCAGCAGTTCAGGGGTCTCTGGGGCCAACGTCCTGACTTTC CASSSGVSGANVLTF
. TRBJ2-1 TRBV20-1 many TGCAGTGCTAGACAGGGAAACCTCCACAATGAGCAGTTCTTC CSARQGNLHNEQFF
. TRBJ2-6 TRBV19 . TGTGCCAGTAGTTGGCCCCACAACGTCCTGACTTTC CASSWPHNVLTF
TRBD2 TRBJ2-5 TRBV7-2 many TGTGCCAGCAGCCGGGGACTAGCGGGGCGACCTAAAGAGACCCAGTACTTC CASSRGLAGRPKETQYF
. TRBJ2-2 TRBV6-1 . TGTGCCAGCACTACAGGTTTTAACACCGGGGAGCTGTTTTTT CASTTGFNTGELFF
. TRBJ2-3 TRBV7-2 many TGTGCCAGCAGCTTAGAGGAGGGAATTACGCAGTATTTT CASSLEEGITQYF
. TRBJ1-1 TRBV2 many TGTGCCAGCGGGACTTTCGCTGAAGCTTTCTTT CASGTFAEAFF
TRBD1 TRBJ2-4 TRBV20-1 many TGCAGTGCCGATGGACAGGGATACATTCAGTACTTC CSADGQGYIQYF
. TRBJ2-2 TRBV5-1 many TGCGCCAGCACCTTCCGGGGAGAGGACACCGGGGAGCTGTTTTTT CASTFRGEDTGELFF
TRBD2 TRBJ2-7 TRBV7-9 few TGTGCCAGCAGGCCGCCCGGTGGGGGGGGGACCTACGAGCAGTACTTC CASRPPGGGGTYEQYF
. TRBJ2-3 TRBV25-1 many TGTGCCAGCAGTGAATTGGTCAGGGGACTGGATACGCAGTATTTT CASSELVRGLDTQYF
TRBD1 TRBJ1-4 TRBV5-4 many TGTGCCAGCAGCTCGGGGACAGGGACAGAGGAAAAACTGTTTTTT CASSSGTGTEEKLFF
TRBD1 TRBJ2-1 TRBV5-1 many TGCGCCAGCAGCTTCAATGGAGTTACACAGGGGGACGAGCAGTTCTTC CASSFNGVTQGDEQFF
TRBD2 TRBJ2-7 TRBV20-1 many TGCAGTGCTACGGACCGTGGGCTAGCGGGAGTTTACGAGCAGTACTTC CSATDRGLAGVYEQYF
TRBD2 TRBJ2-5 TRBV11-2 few TGTGCCAGCAGCTTCCGGGGCAGTACAATCATGGGAGGGGAAGAGACCCAGTACTTC CASSFRGSTIMGGEETQYF
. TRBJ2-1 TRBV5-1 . TGCGCCAGCAGCTTGGCGGTAGCCCTCAATGAGCAGTTCTTC CASSLAVALNEQFF
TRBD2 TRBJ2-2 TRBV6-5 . TGTGCCAGCAGTTACGGGACTAGCGGGACGAACACCGGGGAGCTGTTTTTT CASSYGTSGTNTGELFF
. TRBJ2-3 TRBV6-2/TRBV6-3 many TGTGCCAGCAGTTACGGGCGCGACGCAGATACGCAGTATTTT CASSYGRDADTQYF
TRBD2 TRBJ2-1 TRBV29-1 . TGCAGCGTTGAAGGGGGACTAGCGGGAGTTTTCACCTACAATGAGCAGTTCTTC CSVEGGLAGVFTYNEQFF
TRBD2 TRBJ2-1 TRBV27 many TGTGCCAGCAGACAACTAGCGTTTGATGAGCAGTTCTTC CASRQLAFDEQFF
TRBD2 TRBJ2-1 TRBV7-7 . TGTGCTAGCAGCTTAGAGCCTAAAGGGACTAGCGGATTTCTCTACAATGAGCAGTTCTTC CASSLEPKGTSGFLYNEQFF
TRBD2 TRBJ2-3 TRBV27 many TGTGCCAGCAGTCCCTTCCTAGCGGTAGGCGCAGATACGCAGTATTTT CASSPFLAVGADTQYF
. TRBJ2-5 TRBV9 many TGTGCCAGCAGCGTAGGGGTTAGCGAGACACAAGAGACCCAGTACTTC CASSVGVSETQETQYF
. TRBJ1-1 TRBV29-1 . TGCAGCGTTGACAGGTTTAACACTGAAGCTTTCTTT CSVDRFNTEAFF
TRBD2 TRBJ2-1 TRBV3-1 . TGTGCCAGCAGCCAAGACCTTGGAGGACTAGAGACGTTCTTC CASSQDLGGLETFF
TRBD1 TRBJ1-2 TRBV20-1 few TGCAGTGCTAGGACAGGGCGGGCGTATGGCTACACCTTC CSARTGRAYGYTF
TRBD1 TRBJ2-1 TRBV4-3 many TGCGCCAGCAGCCTCGGACAGGGTACAAGCTCCTACAATGAGCAGTTCTTC CASSLGQGTSSYNEQFF
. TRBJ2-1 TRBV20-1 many TGCAGTGCTCAAGGACAAAACATTTACAATGAGCAGTTCTTC CSAQGQNIYNEQFF